Sequencing of this T cell receptor (beta chain) was carried out in a study of spatial heterogeneity in lung cancer. Time point reported: sample taken at primary tumor resection. No cells were sorted before sequencing. The whole RNA sequenced was extracted from tumor, nontumor lung or frozen PBMC. Each TCR cDNA molecule carried a unique molecular identifier. Each CDR3 protein is one row after TCRdb ran MiXCR on the 5' RACE reads. The sample has some 15,000 distinct CDR3 sequences; 7.5% to 10% are singletons. This TCR was sampled from a female donor with early-stage non-small cell lung cancer. Sequenced here: PBMCs, sampled at surgery.

The CDR3 DNA reads as TGTGCCAGCAGTAACGGCTATAGCAATCAGCCCCAGCATTTT. As protein: CASSNGYSNQPQHF. The genes are TRBV6-6 and TRBJ1-5; D remains ambiguous. Germline values: CDR1 MNHNY, CDR2 SVGAGI (reference sequence). V lost 5 bases and J 0 bases, leaving 8 bases between the germline ends. This CDR3 region has 14 residues.